Listed here is a single T cell receptor (beta chain). The data are from a study of blood T cell repertoires in COVID-19. Repertoires were generated with immunoSEQ multiplex PCR, while TCRdb's copy carries only in-frame clones and drops some. The table includes about 220,000 clones, 80% detected once. The TCR comes from a woman in her sixties or seventies with acute or convalescent COVID-19. The sequencing sample was made of peripheral blood.

The CDR3 here is CASSLGGPETQYF. As DNA, the CDR3 is TGTGCCAGCAGCTTGGGAGGTCCAGAGACCCAGTACTTC. This chain uses TRBV7-9 with TRBJ2-5; weak D call: TRBD2 (6 bases). In germline, CDR1 is SEHNR, CDR2 FQNEAQ (reference sequence). Trimming took off 3 bases at V and 4 bases at J, with 9 bases between the two ends. The CDR3 has 13 amino acids.